This paragraph reports one T cell receptor (beta chain). The sample belongs to a study of PD-L1 blockade in urothelial cancer. At the level of the study: Prior exposure to chemotherapy in patients amounted to 0 to 3 regimens received.

Method: immunoSEQ multiplex PCR; TCRdb's copy keeps in-frame clones and lacks some. The repertoire holds more than 80,000 clones, with roughly 87% as singletons. The trim removed 7 bases at V and 6 bases at J, leaving 8 bases unmatched. The CDR3 runs 14 residues. The germline V gene encodes CDR1 MDHEN and CDR2 SYDVKM. The clonotype was recovered from an older man with urothelial cancer. The source was PBMCs, collected around atezolizumab (anti-PD-L1) treatment. The gene calls are TRBV28 and TRBJ2-1; 8 bases are a match to TRBD2. CDR3 bases: TGTGCCAGCAAGGGCGGGGGGCGCGGCAATGAGCAGTTCTTC. It codes for CASKGGGRGNEQFF.